This entry lists 21 T cell receptor beta chains sequenced from one sample in a study of shared clonotypes between healthy human individuals. Using immunoSEQ multiplex PCR, the repertoire was profiled, and TCRdb retains in-frame clones only, with some absent. The sample gives 2 million to 2.5 million clones, approximately 94% of which show up once; roughly 0.13% is in the top ten. Sequences were obtained from naive CD4+ T cells sorted from blood. Indicated subset: CD45RA+ positively selected. The receptors originated from a man aged 18 to 29 in good health.

The chain links TRBV6-1 to TRBJ1-6; 7 bases map to TRBD1. Germline V gene lookup returns CDR1 MNHNS and CDR2 SASEGT. Trimming at V came to 2 bases and at J to 7 bases, leaving 11 bases not matched to a gene. The length of the CDR3 is 17 residues. CDR3 sequence: CASSEPEGAGFNSPLHF. As DNA, the CDR3 is TGTGCCAGCAGTGAACCGGAGGGGGCAGGGTTCAATTCACCCCTCCACTTT.

V usage is TRBV7-3 and J usage is TRBJ2-1, with unresolved D. V dropped 0 bases and J dropped 6 bases, with 6 bases sitting between them. CDR1 is SGHTA, CDR2 FQGTGA, per germline. The CDR3 contains 13 residues. This CDR3 reads CASSLTPLNEQFF. CDR3 in DNA: TGTGCCAGCAGCTTAACCCCCCTCAATGAGCAGTTCTTC. Full variable domain (remainder filled in from reference TRBV7-3 and TRBJ2-1): GAGVSQTPSNKVTEKGKYVELRCDPISGHTALYWYRQSLGQGPEFLIYFQGTGAADDSGLPNDRFFAVRPEGSVSTLKIQRTERGDSAVYLCASSLTPLNEQFFGPGTRLTVL.

The CDR3 DNA reads TGTGCCATCAGTGAAGGTATGGCTAGCGGGGTAGCAACAGATACGCAGTATTTT. Its protein product is CAISEGMASGVATDTQYF. The chain couples TRBV10-3 to TRBJ2-3; 9 bases are a match to TRBD2. V lost 3 bases, J lost 3 bases, and 13 bases stayed unmatched. The CDR3 has 18 residues. Germline CDR1 reads ENHRY; CDR2 reads SYGVKD.

The genes are TRBV5-1 and TRBJ2-6; no clear D. Germline loops: CDR1 SGHRS, CDR2 YFSETQ. The ends were cut back, 4 bases at V and 0 bases at J, with 14 bases in the middle. The length of the CDR3 is 17 residues. CDR3 DNA: TGCGCCAGCAGCCTCACTACAGTGGGCTCTGGGGCCAACGTCCTGACTTTC. It is translated as CASSLTTVGSGANVLTF.

The rearrangement uses TRBV5-4 and TRBJ2-7, with 7 bases matching TRBD1. V was pared by 4 bases and J by 0 bases, with 4 bases of the junction left unmatched. The CDR3 totals 14 residues. Germline CDR1 SGHNT, CDR2 YYREEE (reference sequence). The CDR3 bases are TGTGCCAGCAGCAAAGGACAGGCCTCCTACGAGCAGTACTTC. Its translation is CASSKGQASYEQYF.

This sequence joins TRBV4-1 and TRBJ2-1; D unresolved. The length of the CDR3 is 13 residues. Germline V CDR1 and CDR2: MGHRA, YSYEKL. The germline V and J ends were trimmed by 0 bases and 9 bases, with 9 bases remaining between them. The CDR3 DNA reads as TGCGCCAGCAGCCAAGAAGGGCGCGGTGAGCAGTTCTTC. It codes for CASSQEGRGEQFF.

This clone was detected only a few times. The gene calls are TRBV7-3 and TRBJ1-1; possibly TRBD1 for D (5 bases). CDR3 length: 13 amino acids. Looked up from germline, CDR1 is SGHTA and CDR2 is FQGTGA. V dropped 5 bases and J dropped 0 bases, with 7 bases sitting between them. The CDR3: CASSMTVNTEAFF. The CDR3 coding sequence is TGTGCCAGCAGCATGACAGTGAACACTGAAGCTTTCTTT.

The chain is built from TRBV7-9 and TRBJ1-6, with D hard to call. V lost 5 bases to trimming and J lost 8 bases, with 13 bases between them. Germline CDR1 and CDR2: SEHNR and FQNEAQ (reference sequence). The CDR3 runs 14 residues. This chain's CDR3 is CASSGTRSDSPLHF. In DNA, the CDR3 is TGTGCCAGCAGCGGAACCCGGTCGGATTCACCCCTCCACTTT.

J is TRBJ2-1 and V is TRBV5-1; possible D gene TRBD2, 6 bases. V lost 0 bases and J 0 bases, leaving 10 bases between the germline ends. CDR1 is SGHRS, CDR2 YFSETQ, per germline. The CDR3 extends over 16 amino acids. The CDR3 protein is CASSLAGAGSYNEQFF. The CDR3 nucleotides are TGCGCCAGCAGCTTGGCGGGAGCGGGCTCCTACAATGAGCAGTTCTTC.

The chain has TRBV5-6 and TRBJ2-7, with TRBD2 matching over 12 bases. The CDR3 is 17 amino acids. V gave up 6 bases and J gave up 2 bases; unmatched junction bases: 12. The V gene's germline CDR1 is SGHDT and CDR2 YYEEEE. CDR3 loop: CASTRRTSGILTYEQYF. In DNA form, the CDR3 reads TGTGCCAGCACCCGCCGGACTAGCGGGATCCTTACCTACGAGCAGTACTTC. The entire variable domain, with the rest obtained from reference TRBV5-6 and TRBJ2-7, is as follows: DAGVTQSPTHLIKTRGQQVTLRCSPKSGHDTVSWYQQALGQGPQFIFQYYEEEERQRGNFPDRFSGHQFPNYSSELNVNALLLGDSALYLCASTRRTSGILTYEQYFGPGTRLTVT.

This chain uses TRBV2 with TRBJ2-7; a weak D match, TRBD1 (6 bases). The CDR3 consists of 12 residues. The germline V gene has CDR1 SNHLY and CDR2 FYNNEI. V lost 7 bases, J lost 7 bases, and 14 bases lay in between. Written as DNA, the CDR3 is TGTGCCAGCACTCAGGGGTCGAGGGAGCAGTACTTC. This encodes CASTQGSREQYF.

The chain employs TRBV30 and TRBJ1-2; D remains ambiguous. The germline CDR1 and CDR2 sequences are GTSNPN and SVGIG (reference sequence). Trimming pared 5 bases from V and 1 base from J, leaving 11 bases between. This CDR3 comprises 13 residues. The CDR3 loop is CAWSGILNYGYTF. For the CDR3, the DNA is TGTGCCTGGTCAGGAATCCTTAACTATGGCTACACCTTC.

This chain links TRBV19 with TRBJ1-5; 9 nucleotides match TRBD1. The germline V gene has CDR1 LNHDA and CDR2 SQIVND (reference sequence). CDR3 length equals 17 residues. V trimming: 7 bases; J trimming: 3 bases; junction bases outside the gene matches: 13. Here the CDR3 reads CASISQTGTGFNQPQHF. CDR3 coding DNA: TGTGCCAGTATCAGCCAAACCGGGACAGGGTTCAATCAGCCCCAGCATTTT.

The chain employs TRBV5-1 and TRBJ1-2; TRBD1 agrees at 9 bases. With 4 bases clipped from V and 1 base from J, the junction kept 5 bases outside the gene matches. Germline V gene lookup returns CDR1 SGHRS and CDR2 YFSETQ. This CDR3 spans 15 amino acids. This CDR3 is CASSPGTGSNYGYTF. CDR3 coding DNA: TGCGCCAGCAGCCCGGGGACAGGGAGTAACTATGGCTACACCTTC. Supplemented by reference TRBV5-1 and TRBJ1-2, the full variable domain reads KAGVTQTPRYLIKTRGQQVTLSCSPISGHRSVSWYQQTPGQGLQFLFEYFSETQRNKGNFPGRFSGRQFSNSRSEMNVSTLELGDSALYLCASSPGTGSNYGYTFGSGTRLTVV.

This chain joins TRBV7-2 and TRBJ2-3; 7 nucleotides agree with TRBD2. The V gene end was trimmed by 1 base and the J gene end by 4 bases; junction bases not matched to a gene: 5. Germline V CDR1 and CDR2: SGHTA, FQGNSA. The CDR3 runs to 15 residues. CDR3 in amino acids: CASSLVAGVPDTQYF. The CDR3 nucleotides read TGTGCCAGCAGCTTAGTTGCGGGAGTTCCAGATACGCAGTATTTT. The full variable domain, rest sourced from reference TRBV7-2 and TRBJ2-3, is GAGVSQSPSNKVTEKGKDVELRCDPISGHTALYWYRQSLGQGLEFLIYFQGNSAPDKSGLPSDRFSAERTGGSVSTLTIQRTQQEDSAVYLCASSLVAGVPDTQYFGPGTRLTVL.

The V gene is TRBV11-2, the J gene TRBJ2-7; D perhaps matches TRBD1 (5 bases). The CDR3 runs 14 residues. With 0 bases removed from V and 6 bases from J, the gap between germline ends came to 12 bases. Germline V CDR1 and CDR2: SGHAT, FQNNGV. The CDR3 sequence: CASSLDLTVGEQYF. The DNA of the CDR3 is TGTGCCAGCAGCTTAGATCTGACAGTAGGCGAGCAGTACTTC.

The table lists this clone with a few counts. The V gene is TRBV21-1, the J gene TRBJ1-2; the table's D call, TRBD1, was not checked against the DNA. TRBV21-1 is assigned pseudogene status. The CDR3 has 12 residues. CDR3 sequence reads: CASRRQGHGYTF. CDR3 nucleotides: TGTGCCAGCCGTCGACAGGGGCATGGCTACACCTTC.

V usage is TRBV5-1 and J usage is TRBJ1-1, with D unclear. Germline V gene sequence: CDR1 SGHRS, CDR2 YFSETQ. The CDR3 runs 13 residues. The V and J ends lost 1 base and 5 bases respectively, with 9 bases between them. CDR3 sequence: CASSLREGTEAFF. The CDR3 DNA sequence: TGCGCCAGCAGCTTGCGTGAGGGTACTGAAGCTTTCTTT.

The chain recombines TRBV20-1 with TRBJ2-7; 7 nucleotides line up with TRBD1. The CDR3 sequence is 11 residues long. Per germline, CDR1 DFQATT and CDR2 SNEGSKA (reference sequence). V dropped 6 bases and J dropped 6; count of bases not matched to a gene: 5. The CDR3 nucleotides are TGCAGTGCAACGACAGGGCGCGAGCAGTACTTC. This codes for CSATTGREQYF.

This chain connects TRBV30 to TRBJ1-3; D ambiguous. CDR3 size: 16 residues. Deletions cut 1 base from V and 4 bases from J, with 17 bases between. CDR1 GTSNPN and CDR2 SVGIG come from the germline V gene (reference sequence). CDR3 sequence reads: CAWSGSGVSGGNTIYF. In DNA form, the CDR3 reads TGTGCCTGGAGTGGAAGTGGGGTCTCGGGGGGAAACACCATATATTTT.

The gene calls are TRBV6-6 and TRBJ1-2; possible D gene TRBD1, 6 bases. V was pared by 6 bases and J by 7 bases, with 12 bases between. This CDR3 contains 12 residues. Germline V CDR1 and CDR2: MNHNY, SVGAGI (reference sequence). CDR3 nucleotides: TGTGCCAGCAGCAATGACAGGTTTGGCTACACCTTC. It codes for CASSNDRFGYTF.